This T cell receptor (beta chain) was recorded in a study of blood T cell repertoires in COVID-19. Study-level background: COVID-19 samples, acute and convalescent, were from the United States, Italy and Spain. Nucleic acid was either cDNA or gDNA, and it came from T cells, B-cell-depleted T cells, or PBMCs.

Deletions cut 3 bases from V and 7 bases from J, with 16 bases between. There are 13 residues in the CDR3. Germline values: CDR1 GTSNPN, CDR2 SVGIG (reference sequence). Authors' analysis steps: Counts of nucleated cells, estimated from reference gene primer amplification, were obtained. Libraries were prepared by immunoSEQ multiplex PCR; TCRdb keeps only in-frame clonotypes and omits some of them. V, J and clone size reflect that table, while D and trimming were determined from the DNA. The data contain around 150,000 clones, approximately 78% of them singletons. The TCR comes from a human donor in a cohort sampled during active COVID-19. V gene TRBV30 combines with J gene TRBJ2-7; the D gene is possibly TRBD1 (6 bases). Source material: peripheral blood. CDR3 DNA sequence: TGTGCCTGGAGCCCCACAGGGAAAGGGGAGCAGTACTTC. It codes for CAWSPTGKGEQYF.